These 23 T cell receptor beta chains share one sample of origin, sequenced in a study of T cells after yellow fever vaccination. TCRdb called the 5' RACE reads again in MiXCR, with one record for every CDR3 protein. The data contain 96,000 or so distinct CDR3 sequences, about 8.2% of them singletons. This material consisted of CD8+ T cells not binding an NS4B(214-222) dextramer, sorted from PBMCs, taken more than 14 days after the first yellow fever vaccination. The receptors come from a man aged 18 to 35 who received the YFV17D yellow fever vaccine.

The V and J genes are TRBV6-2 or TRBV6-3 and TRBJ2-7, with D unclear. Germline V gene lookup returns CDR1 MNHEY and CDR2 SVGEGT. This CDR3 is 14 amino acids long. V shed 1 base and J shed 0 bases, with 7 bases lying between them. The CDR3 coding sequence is TGTGCCAGCAGTTACTATGGTGGCTCCTACGAGCAGTACTTC. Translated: CASSYYGGSYEQYF.

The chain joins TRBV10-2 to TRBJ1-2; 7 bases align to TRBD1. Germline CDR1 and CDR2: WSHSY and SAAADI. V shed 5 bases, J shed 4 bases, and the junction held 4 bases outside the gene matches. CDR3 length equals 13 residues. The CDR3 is CASSPGGVYGYTF. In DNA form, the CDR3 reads TGCGCCAGCAGTCCAGGGGGGGTCTATGGCTACACCTTC.

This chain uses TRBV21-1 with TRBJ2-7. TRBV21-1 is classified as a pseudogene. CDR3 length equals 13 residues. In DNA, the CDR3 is TGTGCCAGCAGCAACAGGATAACCTACGAGCAGTACTTC. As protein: CASSNRITYEQYF.

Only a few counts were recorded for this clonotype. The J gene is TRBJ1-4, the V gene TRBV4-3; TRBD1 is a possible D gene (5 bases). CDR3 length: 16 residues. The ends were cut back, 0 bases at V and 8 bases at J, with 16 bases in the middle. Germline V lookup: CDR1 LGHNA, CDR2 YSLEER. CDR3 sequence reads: CASSQDYSRGREKLFF. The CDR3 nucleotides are TGCGCCAGCAGCCAAGATTACAGCCGGGGACGCGAAAAACTGTTTTTT.

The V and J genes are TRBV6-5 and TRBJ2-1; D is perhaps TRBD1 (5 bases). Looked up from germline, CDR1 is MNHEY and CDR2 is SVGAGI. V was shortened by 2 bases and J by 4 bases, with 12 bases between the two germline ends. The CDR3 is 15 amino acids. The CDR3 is CASSYQGYKYNEQFF. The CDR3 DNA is TGTGCCAGCAGTTACCAGGGATACAAATACAATGAGCAGTTCTTC.

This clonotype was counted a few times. DNA for the CDR3: TGTGCCAGCAGTTACTCGCGCAATGAGCAGTTCTTC. Its translation is CASSYSRNEQFF. V and J are TRBV6-6 and TRBJ2-1, with D unclear. V lost 0 bases and J lost 6, with 3 bases in between. CDR1 is MNHNY and CDR2 is SVGAGI in the germline V gene (reference sequence). The CDR3 length is 12 residues.

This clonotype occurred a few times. The CDR3: CASVGRAGSSGETQYF. Here the CDR3 DNA reads TGTGCCAGCGTGGGACGGGCAGGTTCATCGGGGGAGACCCAGTACTTC. The rearrangement joins TRBV6-1 to TRBJ2-5; D is possibly TRBD1 or TRBD2 (5 bases each). Germline V gene lookup returns CDR1 MNHNS and CDR2 SASEGT. This CDR3 has 16 amino acids. V lost 8 bases, J lost 5 bases, and 24 bases lay in between.

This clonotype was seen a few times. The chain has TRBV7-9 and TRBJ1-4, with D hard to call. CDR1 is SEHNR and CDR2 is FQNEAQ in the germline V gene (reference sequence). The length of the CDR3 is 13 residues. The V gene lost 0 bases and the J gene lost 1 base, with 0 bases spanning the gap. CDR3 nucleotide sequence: TGTGCCAGCAGCTTAGCAACTAATGAAAAACTGTTTTTT. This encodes CASSLATNEKLFF.

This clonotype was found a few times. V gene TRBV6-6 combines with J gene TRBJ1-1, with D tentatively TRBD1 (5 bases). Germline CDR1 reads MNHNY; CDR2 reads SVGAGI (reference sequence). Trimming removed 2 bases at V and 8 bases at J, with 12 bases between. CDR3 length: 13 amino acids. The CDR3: CASSYGTFTEAFF. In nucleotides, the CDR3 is TGTGCCAGCAGTTACGGGACTTTTACCGAAGCTTTCTTT.

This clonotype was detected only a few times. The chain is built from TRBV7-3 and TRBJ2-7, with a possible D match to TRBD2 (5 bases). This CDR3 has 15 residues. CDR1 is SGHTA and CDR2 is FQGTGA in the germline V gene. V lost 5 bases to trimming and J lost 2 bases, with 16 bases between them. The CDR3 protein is CASSPYLAPAYEQYF. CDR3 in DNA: TGTGCCAGCAGCCCATACCTAGCCCCAGCCTACGAGCAGTACTTC. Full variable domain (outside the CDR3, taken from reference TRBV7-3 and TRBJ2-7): GAGVSQTPSNKVTEKGKYVELRCDPISGHTALYWYRQSLGQGPEFLIYFQGTGAADDSGLPNDRFFAVRPEGSVSTLKIQRTERGDSAVYLCASSPYLAPAYEQYFGPGTRLTVT.

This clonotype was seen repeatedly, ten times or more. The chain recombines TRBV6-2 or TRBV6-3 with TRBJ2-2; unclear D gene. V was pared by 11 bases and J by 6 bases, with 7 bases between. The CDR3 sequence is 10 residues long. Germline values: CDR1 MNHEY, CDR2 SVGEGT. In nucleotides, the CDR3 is TGTGCCCTCGGTTCCGGGGAGCTGTTTTTT. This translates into CALGSGELFF.

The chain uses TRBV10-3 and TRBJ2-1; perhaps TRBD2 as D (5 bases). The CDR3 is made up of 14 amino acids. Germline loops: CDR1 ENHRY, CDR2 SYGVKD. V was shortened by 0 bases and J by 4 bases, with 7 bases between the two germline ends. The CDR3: CAISESPGYNEQFF. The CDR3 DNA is TGTGCCATCAGTGAGTCGCCGGGGTACAATGAGCAGTTCTTC.

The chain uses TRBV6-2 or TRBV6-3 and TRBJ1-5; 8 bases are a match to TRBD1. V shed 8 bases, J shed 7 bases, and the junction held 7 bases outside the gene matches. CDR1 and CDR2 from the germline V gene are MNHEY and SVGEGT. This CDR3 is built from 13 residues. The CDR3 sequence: CASGPGGRQPQHF. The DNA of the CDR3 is TGTGCCAGCGGGCCAGGGGGCAGACAGCCCCAGCATTTT.

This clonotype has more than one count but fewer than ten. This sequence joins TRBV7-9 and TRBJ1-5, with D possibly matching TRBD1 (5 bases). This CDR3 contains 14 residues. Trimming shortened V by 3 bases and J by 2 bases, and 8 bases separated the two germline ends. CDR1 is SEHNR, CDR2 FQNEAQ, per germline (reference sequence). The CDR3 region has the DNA TGTGCCAGCAGCTTCCAGGGAGGCAATCAGCCCCAGCATTTT. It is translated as CASSFQGGNQPQHF.

DNA for the CDR3: TGCGCCAGCCTAGCGGGGGGGCCTGGGACCCAGTACTTC. This translates into CASLAGGPGTQYF. The V and J genes are TRBV10-2 and TRBJ2-5; 12 bases map to TRBD2. CDR1 is WSHSY and CDR2 is SAAADI in the germline V gene. V was pared by 8 bases and J by 7 bases, with 5 bases of the junction left unmatched. This CDR3 spans 13 amino acids.

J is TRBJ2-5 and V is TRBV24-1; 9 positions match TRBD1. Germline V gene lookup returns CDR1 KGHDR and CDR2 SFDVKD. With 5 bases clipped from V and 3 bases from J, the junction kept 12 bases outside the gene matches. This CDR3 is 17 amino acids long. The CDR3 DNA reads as TGTGCCACCAGTGGCCCCCCGGGACAGGGCATCGAAGAGACCCAGTACTTC. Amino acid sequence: CATSGPPGQGIEETQYF.

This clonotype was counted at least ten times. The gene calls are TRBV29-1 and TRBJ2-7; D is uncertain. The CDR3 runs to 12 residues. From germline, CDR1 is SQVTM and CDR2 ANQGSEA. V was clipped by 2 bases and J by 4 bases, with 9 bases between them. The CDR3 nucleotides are TGCAGCGTTGAAAGGCAGACTTACGAGCAGTACGTC. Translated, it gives CSVERQTYEQYV.

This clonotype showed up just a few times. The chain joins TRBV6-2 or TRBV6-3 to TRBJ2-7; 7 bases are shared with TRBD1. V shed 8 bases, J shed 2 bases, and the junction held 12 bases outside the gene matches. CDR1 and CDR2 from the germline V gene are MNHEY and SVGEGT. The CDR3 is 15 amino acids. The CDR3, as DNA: TGTGCCAGCGCCACAGACAGGGTAAGCGCCTACGAGCAGTACGTC. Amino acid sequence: CASATDRVSAYEQYV.

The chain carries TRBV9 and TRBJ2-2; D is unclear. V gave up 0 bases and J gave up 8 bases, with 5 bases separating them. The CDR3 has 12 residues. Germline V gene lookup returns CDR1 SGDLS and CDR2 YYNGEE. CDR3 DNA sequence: TGTGCCAGCAGCGTAGAACAGGGGGAGCTGTTTTTT. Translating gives CASSVEQGELFF.

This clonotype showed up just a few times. The CDR3 bases are TGTGCCACCAGTGAATACCGGACGGCGCCAGGCTCCTACGAGCAGTACTTC. Translation: CATSEYRTAPGSYEQYF. The rearrangement uses TRBV24-1 and TRBJ2-7; D is undetermined. Germline V gene lookup returns CDR1 KGHDR and CDR2 SFDVKD. This CDR3 is built from 17 residues. V lost 4 bases, J lost 0 bases, and 18 bases lay in between.

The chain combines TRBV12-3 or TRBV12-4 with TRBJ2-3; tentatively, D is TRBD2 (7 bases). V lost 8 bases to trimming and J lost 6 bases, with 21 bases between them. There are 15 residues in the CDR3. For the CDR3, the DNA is TGTGCCAGCCAGCCGGAGGGGGGGGGCTGGGATACGCAGTATTTT. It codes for CASQPEGGGWDTQYF.

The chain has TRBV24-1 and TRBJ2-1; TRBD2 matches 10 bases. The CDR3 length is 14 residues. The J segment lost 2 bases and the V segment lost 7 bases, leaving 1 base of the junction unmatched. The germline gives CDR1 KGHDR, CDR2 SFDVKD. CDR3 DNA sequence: TGTGCCACCAGCCTAGCGGGGGCCTACAATGAGCAGTTCTTC. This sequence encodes CATSLAGAYNEQFF.

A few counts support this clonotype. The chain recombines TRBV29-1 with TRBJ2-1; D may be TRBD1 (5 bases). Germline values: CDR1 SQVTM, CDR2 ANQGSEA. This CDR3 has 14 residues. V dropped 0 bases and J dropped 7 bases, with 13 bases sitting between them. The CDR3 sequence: CSVEDRVGVNEQFF. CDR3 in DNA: TGCAGCGTTGAAGACAGGGTAGGGGTAAATGAGCAGTTCTTC.